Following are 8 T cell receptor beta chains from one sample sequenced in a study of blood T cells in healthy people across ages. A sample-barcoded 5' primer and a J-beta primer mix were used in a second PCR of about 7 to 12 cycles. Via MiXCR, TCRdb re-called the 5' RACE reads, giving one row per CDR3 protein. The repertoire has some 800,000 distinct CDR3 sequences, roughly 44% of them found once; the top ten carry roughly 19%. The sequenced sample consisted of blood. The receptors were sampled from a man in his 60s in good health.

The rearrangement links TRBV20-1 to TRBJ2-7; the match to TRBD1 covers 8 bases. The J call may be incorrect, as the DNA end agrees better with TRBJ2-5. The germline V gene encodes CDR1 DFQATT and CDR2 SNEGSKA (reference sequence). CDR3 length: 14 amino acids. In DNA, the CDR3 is TGCAGTGCTAGAGATCGCACAGGGGGAGAGACCCAGTACTTC. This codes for CSARDRTGGETQYF.

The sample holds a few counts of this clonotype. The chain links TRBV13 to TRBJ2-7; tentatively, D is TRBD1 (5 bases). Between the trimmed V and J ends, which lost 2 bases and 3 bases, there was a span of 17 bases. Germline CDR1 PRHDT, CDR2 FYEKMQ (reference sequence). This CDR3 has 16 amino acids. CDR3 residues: CASSLKPLTGSYEQYF. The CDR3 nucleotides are TGTGCCAGCAGCTTAAAGCCCCTCACAGGCAGCTACGAGCAGTACTTC.

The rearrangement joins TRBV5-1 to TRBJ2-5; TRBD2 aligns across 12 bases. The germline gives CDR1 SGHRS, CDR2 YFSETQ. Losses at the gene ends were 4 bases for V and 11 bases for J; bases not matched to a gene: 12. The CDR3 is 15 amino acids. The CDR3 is CASSPGLAGRGEQYF. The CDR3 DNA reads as TGCGCCAGCAGCCCCGGACTAGCGGGAAGGGGTGAGCAGTACTTC.

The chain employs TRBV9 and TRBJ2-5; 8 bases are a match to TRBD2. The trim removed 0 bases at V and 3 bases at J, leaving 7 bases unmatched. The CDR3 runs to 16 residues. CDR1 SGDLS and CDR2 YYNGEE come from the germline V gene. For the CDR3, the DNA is TGTGCCAGCAGCGTAGCGTTTACTAGCGGAAAAGAGACCCAGTACTTC. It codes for CASSVAFTSGKETQYF.

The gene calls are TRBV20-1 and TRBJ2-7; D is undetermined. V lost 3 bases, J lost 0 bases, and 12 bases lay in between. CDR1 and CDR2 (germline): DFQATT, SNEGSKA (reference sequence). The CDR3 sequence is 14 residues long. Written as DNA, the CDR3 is TGCAGTGCTAGCTCCCCTATTAGCTCCTACGAGCAGTACTTC. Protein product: CSASSPISSYEQYF.

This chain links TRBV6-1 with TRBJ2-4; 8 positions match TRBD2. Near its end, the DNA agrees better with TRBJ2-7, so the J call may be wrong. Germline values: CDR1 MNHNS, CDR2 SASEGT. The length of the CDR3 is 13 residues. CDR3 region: CASSGRGGNEQYF. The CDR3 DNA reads TGTGCCAGCAGCGGGAGGGGAGGGAACGAGCAGTACTTC.

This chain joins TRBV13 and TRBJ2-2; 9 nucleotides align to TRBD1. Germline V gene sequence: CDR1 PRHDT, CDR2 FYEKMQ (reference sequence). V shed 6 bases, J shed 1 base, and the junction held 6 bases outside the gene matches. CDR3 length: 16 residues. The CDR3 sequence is CASSRDRGRNTGELFF. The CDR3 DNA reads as TGTGCCAGCAGTCGAGACAGGGGGAGGAACACCGGGGAGCTGTTTTTT.

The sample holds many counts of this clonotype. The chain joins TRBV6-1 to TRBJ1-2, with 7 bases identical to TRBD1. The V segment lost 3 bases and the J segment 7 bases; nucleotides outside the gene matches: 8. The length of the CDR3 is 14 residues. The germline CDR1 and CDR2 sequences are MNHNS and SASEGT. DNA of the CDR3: TGTGCCAGCAGTGAGCAATACAGGGGCCGTGGCTACACCTTC. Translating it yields CASSEQYRGRGYTF.